A selection of T cell receptor beta chains follows, all from one sample in a study of blood T cells in healthy people across ages. TCRdb reanalysed the 5' RACE reads using MiXCR and keeps one entry per CDR3 protein. The profile covers 750,000 to 950,000 distinct CDR3 sequences, with just under 30% appearing a single time and roughly 10% taken by the ten largest. These same data were also listed under a study on T cells of mothers and their children.

The specimen sequenced was blood. The receptors derive from a woman between 35 and 50 years old in good health. CDR3s include the opening cysteine and the closing phenylalanine or tryptophan. Each record gives: V gene, D gene, clone size, J gene, CDR3 protein, CDR3 DNA. The D gene is left open where the match is weak. Some rows have no size entry. The others give once, few or many, or a class for an expanded clone.

V: TRBV7-9
D: TRBD1
size: NA
J: TRBJ1-6
CDR3: CASSYSGGQRSSPLHF
DNA: TGTGCCAGCAGCTACAGCGGGGGACAGCGAAGTTCACCCCTCCACTTT

V: TRBV18
D: NA
size: NA
J: TRBJ2-1
CDR3: CASPSEGPGVSEQFF
DNA: TGTGCCAGCCCAAGCGAGGGACCAGGCGTAAGTGAGCAGTTCTTC

V: TRBV5-1
D: NA
size: once
J: TRBJ1-6
CDR3: CASSLAYVGNSPLHF
DNA: TGCGCCAGCAGCTTGGCCTACGTGGGGAATTCACCCCTCCACTTT

V: TRBV7-9
D: NA
size: NA
J: TRBJ1-6
CDR3: CASRHDRRHSPLHF
DNA: TGTGCCAGCAGGCACGACAGGCGCCACTCACCCCTCCACTTT

V: TRBV7-2
D: NA
size: NA
J: TRBJ2-7
CDR3: CASSLRLVGHSYEQYF
DNA: TGTGCCAGCAGCTTAAGACTAGTGGGGCACTCCTACGAGCAGTACTTC

V: TRBV28
D: TRBD1
size: many
J: TRBJ2-3
CDR3: CASSLSQAGGWADTQYF
DNA: TGTGCCAGCAGCCTTAGCCAAGCAGGGGGTTGGGCAGATACGCAGTATTTT

V: TRBV4-1
D: NA
size: many
J: TRBJ2-3
CDR3: CASSQDGVGLGDTQYF
DNA: TGCGCCAGCAGCCAAGACGGAGTGGGACTCGGAGATACGCAGTATTTT

V: TRBV4-1
D: NA
size: few
J: TRBJ2-7
CDR3: CASSQDGGPDTEQYF
DNA: TGCGCCAGCAGCCAAGATGGGGGGCCGGATACCGAGCAGTACTTC

V: TRBV28
D: NA
size: few
J: TRBJ1-1
CDR3: CASSFLNSQEAFF
DNA: TGTGCCAGCAGTTTCTTAAACAGCCAGGAAGCTTTCTTT

V: TRBV12-3/TRBV12-4
D: NA
size: few
J: TRBJ2-1
CDR3: CASSAPGLLTSEQFF
DNA: TGTGCCAGCAGTGCCCCGGGCCTTTTAACGAGTGAGCAGTTCTTC

V: TRBV27
D: TRBD1
size: NA
J: TRBJ1-1
CDR3: CASSLGRSGGRTEAFF
DNA: TGTGCCAGCAGTTTAGGGAGATCAGGGGGCCGAACTGAAGCTTTCTTT

V: TRBV7-2
D: TRBD1
size: many
J: TRBJ1-2
CDR3: CASSLEPNLMTGHTF
DNA: TGTGCCAGCAGCTTAGAACCGAACCTCATGACAGGGCACACCTTC

V: TRBV24-1
D: TRBD2
size: NA
J: TRBJ2-3
CDR3: CATGRAPTDTQYF
DNA: TGTGCCACTGGGAGGGCCCCCACAGATACGCAGTATTTT

V: TRBV2
D: TRBD2
size: many
J: TRBJ2-5
CDR3: CASSEGGGQETQYF
DNA: TGTGCCAGCAGTGAAGGGGGGGGACAAGAGACCCAGTACTTC

V: TRBV28
D: TRBD1
size: few
J: TRBJ1-5
CDR3: CAGTPGQGYNQPQHF
DNA: TGTGCCGGAACTCCGGGACAGGGATACAATCAGCCCCAGCATTTT

V: TRBV18
D: TRBD1
size: many
J: TRBJ2-7
CDR3: CASSRRTGNSEQYF
DNA: TGTGCCAGCTCACGACGGACAGGGAATTCCGAGCAGTACTTC

V: TRBV20-1
D: TRBD1
size: NA
J: TRBJ2-1
CDR3: CSADSGQGIGNEQFF
DNA: TGCAGTGCTGACTCGGGACAGGGGATCGGCAATGAGCAGTTCTTC

V: TRBV7-2
D: NA
size: NA
J: TRBJ2-7
CDR3: CASSRIPGLGSCNEQYF
DNA: TGTGCCAGCAGCCGAATACCAGGTCTGGGCTCCTGCAATGAGCAGTACTTC

V: TRBV28
D: TRBD1
size: few
J: TRBJ2-7
CDR3: CASSLAGQGDYEQYF
DNA: TGTGCCAGCAGTTTAGCCGGACAGGGGGACTACGAGCAGTACTTC

V: TRBV5-1
D: NA
size: NA
J: TRBJ2-1
CDR3: CASSLCRSNEQFF
DNA: TGCGCCAGCAGCTTGTGCCGCAGCAATGAGCAGTTCTTC

V: TRBV15
D: NA
size: NA
J: TRBJ1-5
CDR3: CATSPDSPSNQPQHF
DNA: TGTGCCACCAGCCCGGACAGCCCTAGCAATCAGCCCCAGCATTTT

V: TRBV7-3
D: TRBD1
size: NA
J: TRBJ1-2
CDR3: CASSSDRDRGGITF
DNA: TGTGCCAGCAGCTCGGACCGGGACAGGGGAGGAATCACCTTC

V: TRBV6-5
D: NA
size: NA
J: TRBJ1-2
CDR3: CASSYAQGSGYTF
DNA: TGTGCCAGCAGTTACGCCCAGGGGTCAGGCTACACCTTC

V: TRBV4-1
D: NA
size: few
J: TRBJ1-1
CDR3: CASSGIRITEAFF
DNA: TGCGCCAGCAGCGGCATCCGGATCACTGAAGCTTTCTTT

V: TRBV7-2
D: NA
size: few
J: TRBJ1-1
CDR3: CASSPGAGAFF
DNA: TGTGCCAGCAGCCCCGGGGCAGGAGCTTTCTTT

V: TRBV7-9
D: NA
size: few
J: TRBJ1-1
CDR3: CASSQISTEAFF
DNA: TGTGCCAGCAGCCAAATAAGCACTGAAGCTTTCTTT

V: TRBV10-3
D: TRBD1
size: few
J: TRBJ1-1
CDR3: CAISDPGTGGNTEAFF
DNA: TGTGCCATCAGTGACCCCGGGACAGGGGGGAACACTGAAGCTTTCTTT

V: TRBV9
D: TRBD1
size: NA
J: TRBJ1-6
CDR3: CASSVAEGALNSPLHF
DNA: TGTGCCAGCAGCGTAGCGGAGGGGGCTTTGAATTCACCCCTCCACTTT

V: TRBV5-5
D: NA
size: few
J: TRBJ2-3
CDR3: CASSRGTQNTDTQYF
DNA: TGTGCCAGCAGCCGCGGGACTCAGAACACAGATACGCAGTATTTT

V: TRBV21-1
D: NA
size: NA
J: TRBJ2-7
CDR3: CASSRSGWGPYEQYF
DNA: TGTGCCAGCAGCAGGTCGGGTTGGGGCCCGTACGAGCAGTACTTC

V: TRBV12-3/TRBV12-4
D: TRBD1
size: many
J: TRBJ2-7
CDR3: CASSLRAGGLYEQYF
DNA: TGTGCCAGCAGCCTAAGGGCAGGGGGCCTCTACGAGCAGTACTTC

V: TRBV6-1
D: NA
size: NA
J: TRBJ2-1
CDR3: CASSETADRLQFF
DNA: TGTGCCAGCAGTGAAACTGCGGACCGCTTACAGTTCTTC

V: TRBV7-2
D: TRBD2
size: many
J: TRBJ2-7
CDR3: CASSSSSGVSYEQYF
DNA: TGTGCCAGCAGCTCTTCTAGCGGGGTCTCCTACGAGCAGTACTTC

V: TRBV15
D: TRBD1
size: few
J: TRBJ1-2
CDR3: CATSDRAELTRLVYGYTF
DNA: TGTGCCACCAGTGACAGGGCTGAGCTTACCCGGTTGGTCTATGGCTACACCTTC

V: TRBV20-1
D: TRBD2
size: many
J: TRBJ2-4
CDR3: CSAARPTSGALAKNIQYF
DNA: TGCAGTGCTGCTCGACCCACTAGCGGGGCCCTAGCCAAAAACATTCAGTACTTC

V: TRBV7-2
D: TRBD2
size: NA
J: TRBJ2-7
CDR3: CASSFSGGLVYEQYF
DNA: TGTGCCAGCAGTTTTAGCGGGGGGTTGGTCTACGAGCAGTACTTC

V: TRBV9
D: TRBD2
size: NA
J: TRBJ2-7
CDR3: CACSVDGGAYEQYF
DNA: TGTGCCTGCAGCGTAGACGGGGGGGCCTACGAGCAGTACTTC

V: TRBV7-8
D: NA
size: NA
J: TRBJ1-1
CDR3: CASSSRGMGLNTEAFF
DNA: TGTGCCAGCAGCTCGCGGGGGATGGGGCTGAACACTGAAGCTTTCTTT

V: TRBV20-1
D: TRBD2
size: NA
J: TRBJ2-1
CDR3: CSARGDGTSSYNEQFF
DNA: TGCAGTGCACGGGGAGACGGGACTAGTTCATACAATGAGCAGTTCTTC

V: TRBV7-9
D: NA
size: NA
J: TRBJ1-4
CDR3: CASSSEGGNEKLFF
DNA: TGTGCCAGCAGCTCGGAGGGAGGGAATGAAAAACTGTTTTTT